What follows are 5 T cell receptor beta chains derived from one specimen sequenced in a study of neurological immune-mediated disorders. The time point: longitudinal time-point 2. TCRdb re-derived calls from the 5' RACE reads in MiXCR, one entry per CDR3 protein. The data contain 81,000 or so distinct CDR3 sequences, around 14% of them singletons. Sample: PBMCs. The source of these receptors is a female donor with HTLV-1-associated myelopathy (HAM/TSP).

On this clonotype: A much larger clonotype is one base distant, so this may be a read error. The V and J genes are TRBV20-1 and TRBJ2-1, with 7 bases that match TRBD1. The J call is in doubt because the DNA end fits TRBJ2-7 better. This CDR3 spans 14 amino acids. From germline, CDR1 is DFQATT and CDR2 SNEGSKA (reference sequence). The DNA for the CDR3 is TGCAGTGCTAGACGCCTGACAGGGCTGAATGAGCAGTACTTC. This sequence encodes CSARRLTGLNEQYF.

This clonotype was detected ten times or more. This chain links TRBV11-2 with TRBJ2-5, with TRBD1 as a possible D gene (6 bases). Germline V gives CDR1 SGHAT, CDR2 FQNNGV. V was trimmed by 5 bases and J by 5 bases, leaving 6 bases between them. The CDR3 covers 11 residues. The CDR3 region is CASSQGETQYF. CDR3 DNA: TGTGCCAGCAGCCAGGGGGAGACCCAGTACTTC.

As to this clonotype: A much larger clone differs from this one at a single base, so this may be a read error. The J gene is TRBJ2-1, the V gene TRBV7-9; 7 nucleotides line up with TRBD1. Germline CDR1 SEHNR, CDR2 FQNEAQ (reference sequence). The V and J ends lost 7 bases and 9 bases, in that order; junction bases with no gene match: 12. The CDR3 is 14 amino acids. CDR3 sequence: CASNLLTGIFEQFF. The DNA of the CDR3 is TGTGCCAGCAACCTGCTGACAGGGATATTTGAGCAGTTCTTC.

This clonotype has ten or more counts. This rearrangement joins TRBV3-1 to TRBJ2-7; TRBD1 matches at 9 bases. The CDR3 sequence is 16 residues long. The germline V gene encodes CDR1 LGHDT and CDR2 YNNKEL (reference sequence). Germline trimming cut 0 bases from V and 5 bases from J; bases unmatched to any gene: 8. The CDR3 DNA is TGTGCCAGCAGCCAAGACCCGGGACAGGGTCTCCACGAGCAGTACTTC. Its protein product is CASSQDPGQGLHEQYF.

This clonotype was detected ten times or more. CDR3 region: CASRQTGPSQNIQYF. As DNA, the CDR3 is TGCGCCAGCAGACAGACAGGTCCTTCCCAAAACATTCAGTACTTC. V usage is TRBV5-1 and J usage is TRBJ2-4; perhaps TRBD1 as D (6 bases). V was trimmed by 5 bases and J by 5 bases, leaving 17 bases between them. CDR1 is SGHRS and CDR2 is YFSETQ in the germline V gene. The CDR3 sequence is 15 residues long.